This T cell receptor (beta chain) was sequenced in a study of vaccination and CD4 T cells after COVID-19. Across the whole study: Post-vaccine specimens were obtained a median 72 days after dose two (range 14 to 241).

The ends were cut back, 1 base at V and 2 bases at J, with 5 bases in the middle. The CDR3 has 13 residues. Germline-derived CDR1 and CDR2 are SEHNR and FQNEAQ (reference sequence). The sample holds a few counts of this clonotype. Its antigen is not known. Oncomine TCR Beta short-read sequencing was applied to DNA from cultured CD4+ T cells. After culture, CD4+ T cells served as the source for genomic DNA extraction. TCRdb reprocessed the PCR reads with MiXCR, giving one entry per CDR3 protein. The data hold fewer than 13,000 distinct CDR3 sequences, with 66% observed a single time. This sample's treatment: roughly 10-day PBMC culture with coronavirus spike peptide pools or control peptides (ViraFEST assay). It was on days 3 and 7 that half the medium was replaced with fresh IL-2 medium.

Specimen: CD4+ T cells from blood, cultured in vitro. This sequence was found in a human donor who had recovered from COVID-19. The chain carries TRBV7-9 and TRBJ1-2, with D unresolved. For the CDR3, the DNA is TGTGCCAGCAGCTTAGAAGGGAACTATGGCTACACCTTC. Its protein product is CASSLEGNYGYTF.